The 4 T cell receptor beta chains reported below all come from one sample, sequenced in a study of T cell responses to AZD1222 COVID-19 vaccine. Profiling relied on immunoSEQ multiplex PCR, and the TCRdb table lists in-frame clones only, not all of them. Here the sample spans around 140,000 clones, roughly 87% being singletons. Sequenced here: peripheral blood, sampled 28 days after the second dose of the MenACWY control vaccine. These receptors were taken from an adult who received the MenACWY meningococcal vaccine as a control.

The rearrangement uses TRBV7-9 and TRBJ1-2; D ambiguous. The CDR3 totals 15 residues. CDR1 and CDR2 from the germline V gene are SEHNR and FQNEAQ (reference sequence). V was pared by 6 bases and J by 0 bases, with 14 bases between. CDR3 DNA sequence: TGTGCCAGCAGAGGTGACACTGGCCCTAACTATGGCTACACCTTC. Its protein is CASRGDTGPNYGYTF. The variable domain in full, with the rest retrieved from reference TRBV7-9 and TRBJ1-2, is DTGVSQNPRHKITKRGQNVTFRCDPISEHNRLYWYRQTLGQGPEFLTYFQNEAQLEKSRLLSDRFSAERPKGSFSTLEIQRTEQGDSAMYLCASRGDTGPNYGYTFGSGTRLTVV.

The chain is built from TRBV18 and TRBJ2-3; 13 bases line up with TRBD2. From germline, CDR1 is KGHSH and CDR2 LQKENI. The CDR3 contains 18 residues. V was clipped by 3 bases and J by 1 base; unmatched bases: 7. The CDR3 DNA is TGTGCCAGCTCACCTCGGACTAGCGGGAGTTCCCGCACAGATACGCAGTATTTT. As protein: CASSPRTSGSSRTDTQYF.

The chain carries TRBV28 and TRBJ1-2, with 7 bases fitting TRBD1. V trimming: 9 bases; J trimming: 3 bases; junction bases outside the gene matches: 13. CDR3 size: 15 residues. Germline V gene data show CDR1 as MDHEN and CDR2 as SYDVKM. CDR3 region: CASSDRAPLYYGYTF. DNA of the CDR3: TGTGCCAGTTCCGACAGGGCGCCCCTATACTATGGCTACACCTTC.

This clone was counted between two and nine times. V usage is TRBV28 and J usage is TRBJ1-2, with a possible D match to TRBD1 (5 bases). Germline assignment: CDR1 MDHEN and CDR2 SYDVKM. V lost 2 bases to trimming and J lost 3 bases, with 16 bases between them. The CDR3 has 16 amino acids. The CDR3 DNA follows: TGTGCCAGCAGTTTACCCTCGAGCGGGGGAGACTATGGCTACACCTTC. Translation: CASSLPSSGGDYGYTF.